This TCR beta chain was recovered during a study of radiation and T cells in renal cell carcinoma. Assay: immunoSEQ multiplex PCR; the TCRdb copy retains only in-frame clones and omits some. The table has about 170,000 clones, about 87% seen once. Indicated time point: blood 4 weeks post-SBRT, at nephrectomy. Regarding treatment: 15 Gy SBRT to primary tumor, nephrectomy 4 weeks later. The V gene's germline CDR1 is SNHLY and CDR2 FYNNEI. The J segment lost 0 bases and the V segment lost 4 bases, leaving 7 bases of the junction unmatched. The CDR3 loop spans 16 amino acids. This specimen was blood, taken from a patient whose treatment included radiotherapy and nephrectomy. The chain joins TRBV2 to TRBJ2-3; the match to TRBD1 covers 7 bases. The source of this sequence is a woman in her fifties or sixties with renal cell carcinoma. CDR3 sequence (DNA): TGTGCCAGCAGTGGCCCTAGGGGGCGTAGCACAGATACGCAGTATTTT. Translated: CASSGPRGRSTDTQYF. The whole variable domain, filled in from reference TRBV2 and TRBJ2-3, reads EPEVTQTPSHQVTQMGQEVILRCVPISNHLYFYWYRQILGQKVEFLVSFYNNEISEKSEIFDDQFSVERPDGSNFTLKIRSTKLEDSAMYFCASSGPRGRSTDTQYFGPGTRLTVL.